The 14 T cell receptor beta chains below all came from one sample that was sequenced in a study of blood T cell repertoires in COVID-19 (dated by TCRdb to 2019 to 2021). Receptor libraries were prepared by the immunoSEQ multiplex PCR assay. TCRdb's version of the immuneACCESS table is confined to in-frame rearrangements and falls short of the full clone set. An unresolved V gene accounts for under half of the shortfall where checked; the remainder is of unknown origin. Here the sample has over 400,000 clones; approximately 86% occur a single time. Just over 8% of the sample is held by the ten biggest clonotypes. Sequencing used PBMCs or T cells enriched from blood (not recorded which). These receptors all come from an older woman who had recovered from COVID-19.

The chain uses TRBV2 and TRBJ1-4; D is perhaps TRBD1 (5 bases). With 6 bases removed from V and 3 bases from J, the gap between germline ends came to 14 bases. CDR3 length: 15 residues. CDR1 SNHLY and CDR2 FYNNEI come from the germline V gene. The DNA for the CDR3 is TGTGCCAGCAGCCCTGGGCAGGGCTCTAATGAAAAACTGTTTTTT. Its translation is CASSPGQGSNEKLFF.

This clone was seen only a few times. The chain uses TRBV5-5 and TRBJ1-2; D is ambiguous. CDR3 length: 18 residues. Trimming removed 0 bases at V and 2 bases at J, with 20 bases between. Germline V gene data show CDR1 as SGHKS and CDR2 as YYEKEE (reference sequence). CDR3 residues: CASSLASRFTDLNYGYTF. The CDR3 nucleotides read TGTGCCAGCAGCTTGGCCTCAAGATTTACAGATCTCAACTATGGCTACACCTTC.

V and J are TRBV29-1 and TRBJ1-1; the D gene is possibly TRBD1 (6 bases). The germline CDR1 and CDR2 sequences are SQVTM and ANQGSEA. V was shortened by 6 bases and J by 0 bases, with 17 bases between the two germline ends. This CDR3 spans 15 amino acids. The CDR3 DNA sequence: TGCAGCGTGACCCCACCGACAGGAATGAACACTGAAGCTTTCTTT. It codes for CSVTPPTGMNTEAFF.

This clone was seen more than once but under ten times. The rearrangement uses TRBV5-1 and TRBJ2-1, with TRBD2 matching over 8 bases. The CDR3 runs to 18 residues. Germline lookup yields CDR1 SGHRS and CDR2 YFSETQ. With V trimmed by 0 bases and J by 2 bases, 10 bases remained unmatched. CDR3 residues: CASSLAFASGLTYNEQFF. CDR3 in DNA: TGCGCCAGCAGCTTGGCCTTTGCTAGCGGGCTTACCTACAATGAGCAGTTCTTC.

The chain recombines TRBV19 with TRBJ1-1, with 8 nucleotides matching TRBD1. The CDR3 length is 13 residues. Germline lookup yields CDR1 LNHDA and CDR2 SQIVND (reference sequence). V lost 10 bases to trimming and J lost 4 bases; unmatched junction nucleotides: 8. The CDR3 bases are TGTGCCACCTTGGACAGGGCGAGCACTGAAGCTTTCTTT. Encoded protein: CATLDRASTEAFF.

This clone was recorded once. This sequence joins TRBV28 and TRBJ1-1; D possibly corresponds to TRBD1 (5 bases). V shed 5 bases and J shed 8 bases, with 21 bases lying between them. The CDR3 is 15 residues long. CDR1 and CDR2 (germline): MDHEN, SYDVKM. The CDR3 is CASSRPGLPVSEAFF. The CDR3 DNA reads as TGTGCCAGCAGTCGACCGGGACTCCCCGTTTCGGAAGCTTTCTTT.

The J gene is TRBJ2-5, the V gene TRBV7-5; TRBD2 was called by the table and not checked on the DNA. TRBV7-5 is recorded as a pseudogene. The CDR3 covers 12 residues. The CDR3 sequence is CASSGEQETQYF. DNA for the CDR3: TGTGCCAGTTCCGGGGAGCAAGAGACCCAGTACTTC.

The chain is built from TRBV10-2 and TRBJ2-5; TRBD2 might be the D (5 bases). The CDR3 extends over 15 amino acids. The germline V and J ends were trimmed by 7 bases and 0 bases, with 15 bases remaining between them. Germline loops: CDR1 WSHSY, CDR2 SAAADI. The CDR3 sequence: CASTGMGEYQETQYF. In nucleotides, the CDR3 is TGCGCCAGCACGGGAATGGGAGAGTACCAAGAGACCCAGTACTTC.

This chain connects TRBV25-1 to TRBJ2-1; D is perhaps TRBD2 (6 bases). This CDR3 is 15 amino acids long. From germline, CDR1 is MGHDK and CDR2 SYGVNS. V lost 5 bases and J 2 bases, leaving 13 bases between the germline ends. CDR3 amino acids: CASSPTSTAYNEQFF. The CDR3 DNA follows: TGTGCCAGCAGTCCGACTAGTACCGCCTACAATGAGCAGTTCTTC.

The V and J genes are TRBV10-3 and TRBJ1-1; 9 positions agree with TRBD1. From germline, CDR1 is ENHRY and CDR2 SYGVKD. CDR3 length: 16 amino acids. V trimming: 6 bases; J trimming: 5 bases; junction bases outside the gene matches: 13. This chain's CDR3 is CAIRGTGHREKTEAFF. CDR3 nucleotides: TGTGCCATCAGGGGGACAGGGCATAGAGAAAAAACTGAAGCTTTCTTT.

The rearrangement links TRBV3-1 (or the pseudogene TRBV3-2) to TRBJ1-5; tentative D call: TRBD1 (5 bases). The CDR3 length is 16 residues. Trimming took off 1 base at V and 0 bases at J, with 10 bases between the two ends. Germline V gene sequence: CDR1 LGHDT, CDR2 YNNKEL (reference sequence). CDR3 residues: CASSQGEGYSNQPQHF. CDR3 DNA: TGTGCCAGCAGCCAAGGGGAGGGGTATAGCAATCAGCCCCAGCATTTT.

This sequence joins TRBV28 and TRBJ1-2, with D possibly TRBD1 on 6 matching bases. The CDR3 loop spans 16 amino acids. Germline V gives CDR1 MDHEN, CDR2 SYDVKM. V was clipped by 2 bases and J by 5 bases, with 18 bases between them. The CDR3 region is CASSLTPDSSPYGYTF. CDR3 DNA sequence: TGTGCCAGCAGTTTAACCCCGGACAGCTCCCCATATGGCTACACCTTC.

The chain is built from TRBV7-2 and TRBJ1-1; 7 bases are shared with TRBD1. CDR1 is SGHTA, CDR2 FQGNSA, per germline. The CDR3 consists of 16 residues. Unmatched junction bases numbered 5, after V lost 1 base and J lost 0 bases. CDR3 region: CASSLVGGQMNTEAFF. The DNA of the CDR3 is TGTGCCAGCAGCTTAGTGGGGGGACAGATGAACACTGAAGCTTTCTTT. The full variable domain, in which reference TRBV7-2 and TRBJ1-1 provide the parts outside the CDR3, is GAGVSQSPSNKVTEKGKDVELRCDPISGHTALYWYRQSLGQGLEFLIYFQGNSAPDKSGLPSDRFSAERTGGSVSTLTIQRTQQEDSAVYLCASSLVGGQMNTEAFFGQGTRLTVV.

The chain has TRBV7-2 and TRBJ2-3, with a tentative D call TRBD1 (6 bases). CDR1 SGHTA and CDR2 FQGNSA come from the germline V gene. This CDR3 spans 14 amino acids. Trimming took 1 base from V and 2 from J, leaving 7 bases between them. The CDR3 coding sequence is TGTGCCAGCAGCTTAGACAGGGCCACAGATACGCAGTATTTT. Its translation: CASSLDRATDTQYF.